The 29 T cell receptor beta chains listed next were all sequenced from one sample in a study of blood T cells in healthy people across ages. Alongside a J-beta primer mix, a sample-barcoded 5' primer served in a second PCR lasting about 7 to 12 cycles. TCRdb fed the 5' RACE reads into MiXCR, producing one record per CDR3 protein. The sample contains about 640,000 distinct CDR3 sequences, 58% of which appear only once. Sequenced: blood. These receptors originate from a man aged 55-75 years in good health.

This chain links TRBV4-3 with TRBJ1-2, with D tentatively TRBD1 (5 bases). Germline CDR1 LGHNA, CDR2 YSLEER. The CDR3 runs to 16 residues. The ends were cut back, 1 base at V and 7 bases at J, with 19 bases in the middle. CDR3 sequence: CASSQGTGGQMRGYTF. Written as DNA, the CDR3 is TGCGCCAGCAGCCAAGGTACAGGCGGTCAAATGCGTGGCTACACCTTC.

The chain recombines TRBV12-3 or TRBV12-4 with TRBJ1-2; D unclear. CDR3 size: 14 residues. V lost 1 base and J 2 bases, leaving 8 bases between the germline ends. CDR3 DNA sequence: TGTGCCAGCAGTTTAGAACAGAGCAACTATGGCTACACCTTC. It codes for CASSLEQSNYGYTF.

The chain recombines TRBV3-1 with TRBJ2-5; D ambiguous. The CDR3 is 13 amino acids. Germline assignment: CDR1 LGHDT and CDR2 YNNKEL (reference sequence). V shed 0 bases and J shed 3 bases, with 5 bases lying between them. CDR3 DNA sequence: TGTGCCAGCAGCCAAGAAATGAAAGAGACCCAGTACTTC. It is translated as CASSQEMKETQYF.

This chain's CDR3 is CASSFSGGAYEQFF. DNA for the CDR3: TGCGCCAGCAGCTTTAGCGGGGGGGCCTATGAGCAGTTCTTC. The V gene is TRBV5-1, the J gene TRBJ2-1, with 11 nucleotides matching TRBD2. Germline V CDR1 and CDR2: SGHRS, YFSETQ. The CDR3 has 14 residues. V shed 2 bases, J shed 8 bases, and the junction held 3 bases outside the gene matches.

Turning to this clonotype: One end of the junction fails to match germline, which may point to a read error. J is TRBJ1-2 and V is TRBV20-1; 8 nucleotides align to TRBD1. CDR3 length: 14 amino acids. Per the germline V gene, CDR1 is DFQATT and CDR2 is SNEGSKA (reference sequence). CDR3 nucleotides: TGCAGTACTAGAGTACAGGGGGTCTACTATGGCTACACCTTC. It yields the protein CSTRVQGVYYGYTF.

This clonotype was found a few times. V and J are TRBV10-3 and TRBJ2-7; 10 positions agree with TRBD1. Germline CDR1 reads ENHRY; CDR2 reads SYGVKD. There are 12 residues in the CDR3. Trimming cost V 7 bases and J 7 bases; bases outside gene matches: 4. In DNA form, the CDR3 reads TGTGCCATCAAAGACAGGGGGCTTGAGCAGTACTTC. Protein product: CAIKDRGLEQYF.

This clonotype was detected only a few times. V and J are TRBV15 and TRBJ2-1; a possible D gene is TRBD1 (6 bases). The length of the CDR3 is 15 residues. V was cut by 4 bases and J by 5 bases, with 15 bases left in between. Germline V gene sequence: CDR1 LNHNV, CDR2 YYDKDF (reference sequence). CDR3 bases: TGTGCCACCAGCACGTCCGGGACATACAACAATGAGCAGTTCTTC. It yields the protein CATSTSGTYNNEQFF.

The gene calls are TRBV7-9 and TRBJ2-1; 9 bases agree with TRBD1. The CDR3 contains 15 residues. Germline V lookup: CDR1 SEHNR, CDR2 FQNEAQ (reference sequence). Trimming at V came to 3 bases and at J to 8 bases, leaving 8 bases not matched to a gene. The CDR3 is CASSFIRDRADEQFF. The CDR3 bases are TGTGCCAGCAGCTTCATCCGGGACAGGGCTGATGAGCAGTTCTTC.

The gene calls are TRBV5-1 and TRBJ2-1, with D unresolved. Deletions cut 2 bases from V and 10 bases from J, with 16 bases between. Germline CDR1 SGHRS, CDR2 YFSETQ. This CDR3 comprises 14 residues. CDR3 bases: TGCGCCAGCAGCTTATCGACGGGCCCTGGCGAGCAGTTCTTC. This gives the protein CASSLSTGPGEQFF.

This chain joins TRBV5-6 and TRBJ2-5, with a tentative D call TRBD2 (5 bases). The V gene lost 4 bases and the J gene lost 5 bases, with 15 bases spanning the gap. This CDR3 is built from 14 residues. Germline V gene data show CDR1 as SGHDT and CDR2 as YYEEEE. The CDR3 is CASSEVRGLETQYF. CDR3 bases: TGTGCCAGCAGCGAAGTTCGCGGGTTGGAGACCCAGTACTTC. The full variable domain, completed using reference TRBV5-6 and TRBJ2-5, is DAGVTQSPTHLIKTRGQQVTLRCSPKSGHDTVSWYQQALGQGPQFIFQYYEEEERQRGNFPDRFSGHQFPNYSSELNVNALLLGDSALYLCASSEVRGLETQYFGPGTRLLVL.

This sequence joins TRBV3-1 and TRBJ1-1; possibly TRBD1 for D (6 bases). Germline V lookup: CDR1 LGHDT, CDR2 YNNKEL (reference sequence). The length of the CDR3 is 14 residues. Trimming removed 0 bases from V and 7 bases from J, with 12 bases in between. CDR3 DNA sequence: TGTGCCAGCAGCCAAGATTTACAGGGTTTTGAAGCTTTCTTT. It encodes CASSQDLQGFEAFF. The complete variable domain, with remaining parts taken from reference TRBV3-1 and TRBJ1-1, reads DTAVSQTPKYLVTQMGNDKSIKCEQNLGHDTMYWYKQDSKKFLKIMFSYNNKELIINETVPNRFSPKSPDKAHLNLHINSLELGDSAVYFCASSQDLQGFEAFFGQGTRLTVV.

The rearrangement links TRBV25-1 to TRBJ2-6; 10 bases are shared with TRBD1. The CDR3 is 17 amino acids. Germline V gene sequence: CDR1 MGHDK, CDR2 SYGVNS. Losses at the gene ends were 3 bases for V and 0 bases for J; bases not matched to a gene: 2. The CDR3, as DNA: TGTGCCAGCAGTGAGGACAGGGGGAGCTCTGGGGCCAACGTCCTGACTTTC. This sequence encodes CASSEDRGSSGANVLTF. Complete variable domain (other parts from reference TRBV25-1 and TRBJ2-6): EADIYQTPRYLVIGTGKKITLECSQTMGHDKMYWYQQDPGMELHLIHYSYGVNSTEKGDLSSESTVSRIRTEHFPLTLESARPSHTSQYLCASSEDRGSSGANVLTFGAGSRLTVL.

V is TRBV5-6 and J is TRBJ2-3; D unresolved. Germline CDR1 reads SGHDT; CDR2 reads YYEEEE. V lost 7 bases and J lost 6, with 15 bases in between. The CDR3 has 13 residues. CDR3 sequence reads: CASCRHSTDTQYF. The CDR3 DNA is TGTGCCAGCTGCCGACATTCCACGGATACGCAGTATTTT. The full variable domain, with the rest looked up from reference TRBV5-6 and TRBJ2-3, is DAGVTQSPTHLIKTRGQQVTLRCSPKSGHDTVSWYQQALGQGPQFIFQYYEEEERQRGNFPDRFSGHQFPNYSSELNVNALLLGDSALYLCASCRHSTDTQYFGPGTRLTVL.

The chain uses TRBV20-1 and TRBJ2-3; 7 positions agree with TRBD2. The junction had 3 bases not matched to a gene; V was cut back by 0 bases and J by 0 bases. The V gene's germline CDR1 is DFQATT and CDR2 SNEGSKA (reference sequence). This CDR3 region has 15 residues. In DNA form, the CDR3 reads TGCAGTGCTAGAGATGGGACTACGAGCACAGATACGCAGTATTTT. The encoded protein is CSARDGTTSTDTQYF.

This chain joins TRBV5-1 and TRBJ1-1, with TRBD1 matching over 9 bases. The CDR3 consists of 16 residues. The junction had 7 bases not matched to a gene; V was cut back by 0 bases and J by 4 bases. CDR1 SGHRS and CDR2 YFSETQ come from the germline V gene. Written as DNA, the CDR3 is TGCGCCAGCAGCTTGGCGGGCCTACAGGGGGCCACTGAAGCTTTCTTT. This encodes CASSLAGLQGATEAFF.

About this clonotype itself: A much more abundant neighbour one base away suggests this may be a read error. The CDR3 here is CSANPRTSGGETQYF. The CDR3 DNA reads TGCAGTGCTAACCCTCGGACTAGCGGGGGAGAGACCCAGTACTTC. The V and J genes are TRBV20-1 and TRBJ2-5, with 13 bases fitting TRBD2. Germline loops: CDR1 DFQATT, CDR2 SNEGSKA (reference sequence). J gave up 4 bases and V 4 bases, and 6 bases lay outside the gene matches. The CDR3 is 15 amino acids.

This clonotype has more than one count but fewer than ten. J is TRBJ2-7 and V is TRBV15; D is undetermined. This CDR3 is 18 amino acids long. V was shortened by 0 bases and J by 5 bases, with 23 bases between the two germline ends. Per germline, CDR1 LNHNV and CDR2 YYDKDF (reference sequence). CDR3 region: CATSRDLPGRPALNEQYF. CDR3 sequence (DNA): TGTGCCACCAGCAGAGATCTCCCAGGACGCCCGGCACTCAACGAGCAGTACTTC.

This clonotype was recorded once. The V gene is TRBV20-1, the J gene TRBJ1-2; 7 bases are shared with TRBD1. V lost 6 bases, J lost 10 bases, and 8 bases stayed unmatched. The germline V gene encodes CDR1 DFQATT and CDR2 SNEGSKA (reference sequence). This CDR3 spans 11 amino acids. The CDR3 coding sequence is TGCAGTGCCGCTGGGACAGCCTTCTACACCTTC. This encodes CSAAGTAFYTF.

The J gene is TRBJ2-1, the V gene TRBV6-2 or TRBV6-3; D is tentatively TRBD1 or TRBD2 (6 bases each). Gene TRBJ2-7 matches the end of the DNA better, so the J call may be wrong. CDR1 MNHEY and CDR2 SVGEGT come from the germline V gene. The length of the CDR3 is 16 residues. CDR3 DNA: TGTGCCAGCAGTTACTCGAAGGGGGGCCGGCACCGCGAGCAGTACTTC. This sequence encodes CASSYSKGGRHREQYF.

This clonotype was counted between two and nine times. The rearrangement joins TRBV27 to TRBJ2-5; possibly TRBD2 for D (5 bases). The CDR3 runs to 13 residues. Trimming stripped 5 bases from V and 7 bases from J, with 14 bases between. Per germline, CDR1 MNHEY and CDR2 SMNVEV (reference sequence). The CDR3 spells CASSATAGGTQYF. As DNA, the CDR3 is TGTGCCAGCAGTGCGACCGCGGGTGGGACCCAGTACTTC.

V is TRBV20-1 and J is TRBJ2-7; the D call may be TRBD1 or TRBD2 (5 bases each). Germline-derived CDR1 and CDR2 are DFQATT and SNEGSKA (reference sequence). This CDR3 is 14 amino acids long. Trimming shortened V by 0 bases and J by 5 bases, and 14 bases separated the two germline ends. The CDR3: CSARDGQGPDEQYF. The CDR3, as DNA: TGCAGTGCTAGAGATGGGCAGGGACCCGACGAGCAGTACTTC.

The chain recombines TRBV7-2 with TRBJ1-6, with D tentatively TRBD1 (6 bases). Germline-derived CDR1 and CDR2 are SGHTA and FQGNSA. The CDR3 length is 14 residues. Trimming removed 7 bases at V and 14 bases at J, with 21 bases between. DNA for the CDR3: TGTGCCAGCACTCCCGCGGGGGAAGGGGGGACCCTCCACTTT. Its translation: CASTPAGEGGTLHF.

V and J are TRBV27 and TRBJ2-4; D could derive from TRBD1 or TRBD2 (5 bases each). The CDR3 is 16 amino acids. CDR1 and CDR2 from the germline V gene are MNHEY and SMNVEV (reference sequence). Deletions cut 6 bases from V and 0 bases from J, with 15 bases between. The CDR3 coding sequence is TGTGCCAGCAGGGGGGTTAGGGGCCTAGCCAAAAACATTCAGTACTTC. Protein sequence: CASRGVRGLAKNIQYF.

Turning to this clonotype: A junction end diverges from the germline sequence, so it may reflect a read error. J is TRBJ1-2 and V is TRBV5-1; maybe TRBD1 (5 bases). From germline, CDR1 is SGHRS and CDR2 YFSETQ. The length of the CDR3 is 13 residues. The chain's CDR3 is CASSFGGDYGNTF. In nucleotides, the CDR3 is TGCGCCAGCAGCTTCGGCGGGGACTATGGCAACACCTTC.

This clonotype was observed a handful of times. The chain combines TRBV5-1 with TRBJ2-4; 11 nucleotides align to TRBD2. This CDR3 has 14 amino acids. Germline CDR1 reads SGHRS; CDR2 reads YFSETQ. V gave up 4 bases and J gave up 6 bases; unmatched junction bases: 3. The CDR3 region is CASSATSGGNIQYF. The DNA of the CDR3 is TGCGCCAGCAGCGCAACTAGCGGGGGAAACATTCAGTACTTC.

V is TRBV3-1 and J is TRBJ2-1; maybe TRBD2 (6 bases). Trimming pared 2 bases from V and 6 bases from J, leaving 20 bases between. Germline CDR1 LGHDT, CDR2 YNNKEL (reference sequence). This CDR3 has 17 amino acids. CDR3 in DNA: TGTGCCAGCAGCCAATTAAGCGCGGACGGGGGTGTCAATGAGCAGTTCTTC. Amino acid sequence: CASSQLSADGGVNEQFF.

The rearrangement links TRBV12-3 or TRBV12-4 to TRBJ2-5; the match to TRBD1 covers 8 bases. Trimming removed 5 bases from V and 11 bases from J; junction bases left unmatched: 13. CDR3 length: 14 residues. The CDR3 nucleotides read TGTGCCAGCAGTCGGACAGGGCTTTACAATGAGCAGTACTTC. The encoded protein is CASSRTGLYNEQYF.

The chain carries TRBV11-2 and TRBJ1-6; tentative D call: TRBD1 (5 bases). In germline, CDR1 is SGHAT, CDR2 FQNNGV. V lost 3 bases to trimming and J lost 2 bases, with 14 bases between them. The CDR3 spans 17 residues. CDR3 in DNA: TGTGCCAGCAGCTTCCCCATAACCAGGGCCTATAATTCACCCCTCCACTTT. Translating gives CASSFPITRAYNSPLHF.

The chain carries TRBV28 and TRBJ2-2; D tentatively fits TRBD1 or TRBD2 (7 bases each). The CDR3 spans 16 residues. Germline V gene lookup returns CDR1 MDHEN and CDR2 SYDVKM. V was cut by 6 bases and J by 7 bases, with 21 bases left in between. The CDR3 DNA is TGTGCCAGCAGCTCAATCTACAGGGGAGGGATCGGGGAGCTGTTTTTT. Its translation: CASSSIYRGGIGELFF.